This T cell receptor beta chain came from a study of blood T cell repertoires in COVID-19. About the study: Spain, Italy and the United States supplied samples that represented acute and convalescent COVID-19. Sources were T cells, B-cell-depleted T cells, or PBMCs; the material itself was cDNA or gDNA.

Per germline, CDR1 SQVTM and CDR2 ANQGSEA. This CDR3 has 14 residues. With 3 bases removed from V and 0 bases from J, the gap between germline ends came to 11 bases. Sequencing used immunoSEQ multiplex PCR; TCRdb keeps in-frame clones, though not all of them. Of fewer than 150,000 clones in the sample, around nine tenths were seen once. The source is a woman in her 40s with acute or convalescent COVID-19. The chain is built from TRBV29-1 and TRBJ1-2, with D unclear. Sequencing was performed on peripheral blood. The CDR3 DNA sequence: TGCAGCGTTGATGTCAGGCTCCCTAACTATGGCTACACCTTC. This codes for CSVDVRLPNYGYTF.